This T cell receptor beta chain was captured in a study of glioma-infiltrating T cells. About the research overall: Target coverage was about 4.5- to 11-fold for about a million blood T cells.

Using RNA template, CDR3s of TCR alpha and beta were amplified with iRepertoire arm-PCR. TCRdb reanalysed the multiplex PCR reads using MiXCR and keeps one entry per CDR3 protein. The table has roughly 350,000 distinct CDR3 sequences, 41% seen once. In germline, CDR1 is SEHNR, CDR2 FQNEAQ (reference sequence). The length of the CDR3 is 16 residues. General observations from the study: Only very few CDR3 sequences appeared in both tissue and blood.

Concerning this clonotype: The target antigen is unknown. One end of the junction is discordant with germline, which a read error may explain.

The receptor's source is a human donor with low-grade glioma or glioblastoma, undergoing nonglioma brain surgery, or in good health (not recorded which). The V gene is TRBV7-9, the J gene TRBJ1-1, with 8 bases identical to TRBD1. The source material was glioma tissue, nonneoplastic brain tissue, or PBMCs (not recorded which). CDR3 loop: CASSLASRQGRTEASF. The DNA for the CDR3 is TGTGCCAGCAGCTTAGCGTCTCGACAGGGGAGGACTGAAGCTTCCTTT. The full variable domain, its missing parts supplied by reference TRBV7-9 and TRBJ1-1, is DTGVSQNPRHKITKRGQNVTFRCDPISEHNRLYWYRQTLGQGPEFLTYFQNEAQLEKSRLLSDRFSAERPKGSFSTLEIQRTEQGDSAMYLCASSLASRQGRTEASFGQGTRLTVV.